These T cell receptor beta chains were read from a single sample in a study of shared clonotypes between healthy human individuals. The method was immunoSEQ multiplex PCR; TCRdb's version includes in-frame clones alone and lacks a portion of them. The profile shows over 2 million clones, 90% to 95% of them singletons. What was sequenced was naive CD4+ T cells sorted from blood. Receptors originate from a man between 18 and 35 years old in good health. The CDR3 runs from the conserved cysteine through the conserved F or W. D genes are given only for firm matches. A clone size is listed for some rows: how often the clone was seen (once, few, many), or a class if it is expanded.

v_call: TRBV19; j_call: TRBJ1-3; d_call: TRBD1; clone_size: once; cdr3_nt: TGTGCCAGCAAGGGGGCCCACTCTGGAAACACCATATATTTT; cdr3_aa: CASKGAHSGNTIYF
v_call: TRBV5-5; j_call: TRBJ1-1; d_call: .; clone_size: .; cdr3_nt: TGTGCCAGCAGCCCGGAGAGTCGAGGTGGGGCTTTCTTT; cdr3_aa: CASSPESRGGAFF
v_call: TRBV7-9; j_call: TRBJ1-2; d_call: .; clone_size: .; cdr3_nt: TGTGCCAGCAGCTTGGACAGCTATGGCTACACCTTC; cdr3_aa: CASSLDSYGYTF
v_call: TRBV9; j_call: TRBJ2-5; d_call: TRBD2; clone_size: .; cdr3_nt: TGTGCCAGCAGCGTAGCTCCACTAGCGGGCTCGGGGACCCAGTACTTC; cdr3_aa: CASSVAPLAGSGTQYF
v_call: TRBV7-6; j_call: TRBJ1-2; d_call: .; clone_size: .; cdr3_nt: TGTGCCAGCAGCCCGGACCCCGGATATGGCTACACCTTC; cdr3_aa: CASSPDPGYGYTF
v_call: TRBV7-7; j_call: TRBJ2-3; d_call: .; clone_size: .; cdr3_nt: TGTGCTAGCAGCTTAACACCTTCGCGCACAGATACGCAGTATTTT; cdr3_aa: CASSLTPSRTDTQYF
v_call: TRBV25-1; j_call: TRBJ2-1; d_call: .; clone_size: once; cdr3_nt: TGTGCCAGCACCGAGAGGAGTTACAATGAGCAGTTCTTC; cdr3_aa: CASTERSYNEQFF
v_call: TRBV6-1; j_call: TRBJ1-6; d_call: .; clone_size: once; cdr3_nt: TGTGCCAGCAGTGACTGGGGGCGGAGCTCCTATAATTCACCCCTCCACTTT; cdr3_aa: CASSDWGRSSYNSPLHF
v_call: TRBV28; j_call: TRBJ2-1; d_call: TRBD2; clone_size: .; cdr3_nt: TGTGCCAGCAGTCCTAGCGGGGGCCTTATATTGAATGAGCAGTTCTTC; cdr3_aa: CASSPSGGLILNEQFF
v_call: TRBV6-1; j_call: TRBJ1-5; d_call: .; clone_size: .; cdr3_nt: TGTGCCAGCAGTGAAACGGACAGTAATCAGCCCCAGCATTTT; cdr3_aa: CASSETDSNQPQHF
v_call: TRBV5-1; j_call: TRBJ1-2; d_call: .; clone_size: .; cdr3_nt: TGCGCCAGCAGCTTTTCCACCCCTCAGGCGCACTATGGCTACACCTTC; cdr3_aa: CASSFSTPQAHYGYTF
v_call: TRBV12-5; j_call: TRBJ1-4; d_call: .; clone_size: .; cdr3_nt: TGTGCTAGTGGCAGATCCGGGCTCGGTTTTTTAGTTTTAGAAAAACTGTTTTTT; cdr3_aa: CASGRSGLGFLVLEKLFF
v_call: TRBV27; j_call: TRBJ2-7; d_call: TRBD1; clone_size: .; cdr3_nt: TGTGCCAGCGGAGGTCAGGGGGCGTACGAGCAGTACTTC; cdr3_aa: CASGGQGAYEQYF
v_call: TRBV6-6; j_call: TRBJ2-7; d_call: TRBD1; clone_size: .; cdr3_nt: TGTGCCAGCAGAGACAGACAGGGGCCCTACGAGCAGTACTTC; cdr3_aa: CASRDRQGPYEQYF
v_call: TRBV30; j_call: TRBJ1-1; d_call: .; clone_size: .; cdr3_nt: TGTGCCTGGAGTGTGGGCTCTGAAGCTTTCTTT; cdr3_aa: CAWSVGSEAFF
v_call: TRBV6-1; j_call: TRBJ1-1; d_call: TRBD1; clone_size: .; cdr3_nt: TGTGCCAGCAGTGGTTGGACAGGGCGAACTGAAGCTTTCTTT; cdr3_aa: CASSGWTGRTEAFF
v_call: TRBV4-1; j_call: TRBJ2-1; d_call: .; clone_size: .; cdr3_nt: TGCGCCAGCAGCCAGGTGACTAGTTTCAATGAGCAGTTCTTC; cdr3_aa: CASSQVTSFNEQFF
v_call: TRBV5-4; j_call: TRBJ1-3; d_call: .; clone_size: .; cdr3_nt: TGTGCCAGCAGCTTGGGGCCGCGGGGCGCCGGTGGAAACACCATATATTTT; cdr3_aa: CASSLGPRGAGGNTIYF
v_call: TRBV30; j_call: TRBJ2-1; d_call: .; clone_size: .; cdr3_nt: TGTGCCTGGAGTGGTGTACTGGGGTCCCATGAGCAGTTCTTC; cdr3_aa: CAWSGVLGSHEQFF
v_call: TRBV6-1; j_call: TRBJ1-1; d_call: .; clone_size: .; cdr3_nt: TGTGCCAGCAGCCTGACCGGGGCTCTTGAAGCTTTCTTT; cdr3_aa: CASSLTGALEAFF
v_call: TRBV4-1; j_call: TRBJ2-1; d_call: TRBD2; clone_size: .; cdr3_nt: TGCGCCAGCAGCCCCGGGGAGGGAAGGAGGAATGAGCAGTTCTTC; cdr3_aa: CASSPGEGRRNEQFF
v_call: TRBV6-1; j_call: TRBJ1-1; d_call: .; clone_size: .; cdr3_nt: TGTGCCAGCAGTGAAGACAGGGCTGAAGCTTTCTTT; cdr3_aa: CASSEDRAEAFF
v_call: TRBV2; j_call: TRBJ1-2; d_call: .; clone_size: .; cdr3_nt: TGTGCCAGCAGTGGTAGTGGCTATGGCTACACCTTC; cdr3_aa: CASSGSGYGYTF
v_call: TRBV11-2; j_call: TRBJ2-3; d_call: .; clone_size: .; cdr3_nt: TGTGCCAGCAGCTTGAGCGAAGATACGCAGTATTTT; cdr3_aa: CASSLSEDTQYF
v_call: TRBV13; j_call: TRBJ1-2; d_call: .; clone_size: .; cdr3_nt: TGTGCCAGCAGCTTATTTAAGGCCAATGCGGCCAACTATGGCTACACCTTC; cdr3_aa: CASSLFKANAANYGYTF
v_call: TRBV6-5; j_call: TRBJ2-3; d_call: .; clone_size: .; cdr3_nt: TGTGCCAGCAGTTACGGCGGAGGGGGGGGCACAGATACGCAGTATTTT; cdr3_aa: CASSYGGGGGTDTQYF
v_call: TRBV6-5; j_call: TRBJ2-7; d_call: .; clone_size: .; cdr3_nt: TGTGCCAGCAGTTACCGGGCAGGGTACGAGCAGTACTTC; cdr3_aa: CASSYRAGYEQYF
v_call: TRBV6-5; j_call: TRBJ2-7; d_call: .; clone_size: .; cdr3_nt: TGTGCCAGCAGCCGCGGGACAGTCCTATCCTACGAGCAGTACTTC; cdr3_aa: CASSRGTVLSYEQYF
v_call: TRBV29-1; j_call: TRBJ1-1; d_call: .; clone_size: .; cdr3_nt: TGCAGCGCCCGGAGGGGGAACACTGAAGCTTTCTTT; cdr3_aa: CSARRGNTEAFF
v_call: TRBV25-1; j_call: TRBJ2-1; d_call: .; clone_size: .; cdr3_nt: TGTGCCAGCAGTGAATGGTGGGACGGCGGGAATGAGCAGTTCTTC; cdr3_aa: CASSEWWDGGNEQFF
v_call: TRBV11-2; j_call: TRBJ1-6; d_call: .; clone_size: .; cdr3_nt: TGTGCCAGCAGTTCAGGGCCCAATTCACCCCTCCACTTT; cdr3_aa: CASSSGPNSPLHF
v_call: TRBV6-5; j_call: TRBJ1-3; d_call: .; clone_size: once; cdr3_nt: TGTGCCAGCAGTTATTCGGGCGGCGCTGGAAACACCATATATTTT; cdr3_aa: CASSYSGGAGNTIYF
v_call: TRBV12-2; j_call: TRBJ2-5; d_call: .; clone_size: .; cdr3_nt: TGTGCAAGTCGCTACAGGTGGAACGAAGAGACCCAGTACTTC; cdr3_aa: CASRYRWNEETQYF
v_call: TRBV10-2; j_call: TRBJ2-7; d_call: TRBD1; clone_size: .; cdr3_nt: TGCGCCAGCGGACAGGGGAGCTCCTACGAGCAGTACTTC; cdr3_aa: CASGQGSSYEQYF
v_call: TRBV4-1; j_call: TRBJ2-7; d_call: TRBD1; clone_size: .; cdr3_nt: TGCGCCAGCAGATTCTTGAGGACAGGGGGCTTCTACGAGCAGTACTTC; cdr3_aa: CASRFLRTGGFYEQYF
v_call: TRBV7-2; j_call: TRBJ1-6; d_call: .; clone_size: .; cdr3_nt: TGTGCCAGCAGTCCACCCCCCCAGGGCAGAGGATCACCCCTCCACTTT; cdr3_aa: CASSPPPQGRGSPLHF
v_call: TRBV29-1; j_call: TRBJ1-1; d_call: .; clone_size: few; cdr3_nt: TGCAGCGTTGAAGGTCGACGGTTGGACAGTGAAGCTTTCTTT; cdr3_aa: CSVEGRRLDSEAFF
v_call: TRBV9; j_call: TRBJ2-7; d_call: .; clone_size: .; cdr3_nt: TGTGCCAGCAGCCTCAGGGAACGGGCCGAGCAGTACTTC; cdr3_aa: CASSLRERAEQYF
v_call: TRBV5-1; j_call: TRBJ2-7; d_call: TRBD1; clone_size: .; cdr3_nt: TGCGCCAGCAGTGGGGACAGCTTAGAGCAGTACTTC; cdr3_aa: CASSGDSLEQYF
v_call: TRBV28; j_call: TRBJ2-3; d_call: .; clone_size: .; cdr3_nt: TGTGCCAGCAGTTTAAAAATCGGGGCGGGGGCTGCAGATACGCAGTATTTT; cdr3_aa: CASSLKIGAGAADTQYF
v_call: TRBV7-2; j_call: TRBJ1-5; d_call: TRBD1; clone_size: .; cdr3_nt: TGTGCCAGCAGCTCGGGTACAGGGGGTCGGCCCCAGCATTTT; cdr3_aa: CASSSGTGGRPQHF
v_call: TRBV5-4; j_call: TRBJ2-5; d_call: .; clone_size: .; cdr3_nt: TGTGCCAGCAGCTTGGGGTCCCAAGAGACCCAGTACTTC; cdr3_aa: CASSLGSQETQYF
v_call: TRBV10-1; j_call: TRBJ1-4; d_call: TRBD1; clone_size: .; cdr3_nt: TGCGCCAACCACCGGGACAGGGGGCCCACCGGGGAAAAACTGTTTTTT; cdr3_aa: CANHRDRGPTGEKLFF
v_call: TRBV6-4; j_call: TRBJ2-1; d_call: .; clone_size: .; cdr3_nt: TGTGCCAGCTCAGTTGACTGGGCCTCCTACAATGAGCAGTTCTTC; cdr3_aa: CASSVDWASYNEQFF